Below are 17 T cell receptor beta chains sequenced from a single sample in a study of T cells after yellow fever vaccination. One entry per CDR3 protein, called by TCRdb with MiXCR from the 5' RACE reads. Here the sample spans 550,000 to 750,000 distinct CDR3 sequences, about 14% being singletons. This specimen was PBMCs, taken on the day of the yellow fever booster vaccination. The receptor set was obtained from a man in his thirties or forties who received the YFV17D yellow fever vaccine.

The J gene is TRBJ2-2, the V gene TRBV24-1; D unclear. Germline CDR1 KGHDR, CDR2 SFDVKD. V was clipped by 5 bases and J by 2 bases, with 8 bases between them. The CDR3 contains 14 residues. CDR3 bases: TGTGCCACCAGTGGTCCAGTTAACACCGGGGAGCTGTTTTTT. It specifies CATSGPVNTGELFF.

The chain couples TRBV5-1 to TRBJ1-2; tentative D call: TRBD1 (6 bases). Trimming removed 4 bases at V and 8 bases at J, with 12 bases between. The V gene's germline CDR1 is SGHRS and CDR2 YFSETQ. The length of the CDR3 is 12 residues. This CDR3 reads CASSLNREGYTF. For the CDR3, the DNA is TGCGCCAGCAGCCTGAACAGGGAAGGCTACACCTTC.

This clonotype turned up a few times. The chain couples TRBV24-1 to TRBJ2-1, with 7 bases aligning to TRBD2. Germline V gene lookup returns CDR1 KGHDR and CDR2 SFDVKD. This CDR3 has 15 residues. Trimming cost V 6 bases and J 3 bases; bases outside gene matches: 7. CDR3 sequence: CATSSPGTNYNEQFF. CDR3 coding DNA: TGTGCCACCAGTTCCCCAGGGACTAACTACAATGAGCAGTTCTTC.

This clonotype was recorded many times. The V and J genes are TRBV5-1 and TRBJ2-3, with 11 nucleotides matching TRBD2. V lost 5 bases to trimming and J lost 5 bases; unmatched junction nucleotides: 4. Germline V CDR1 and CDR2: SGHRS, YFSETQ. The CDR3 is 14 residues long. The CDR3 loop reads CASRLAGERDTQYF. The CDR3 DNA reads as TGCGCCAGCAGACTAGCGGGAGAGCGAGATACGCAGTATTTT.

This clonotype came up a few times. The V gene is TRBV5-1, the J gene TRBJ2-2; the match to TRBD2 covers 13 bases. Per the germline V gene, CDR1 is SGHRS and CDR2 is YFSETQ. CDR3 length: 16 amino acids. Losses at the gene ends were 5 bases for V and 7 bases for J; bases not matched to a gene: 8. The CDR3 nucleotides are TGCGCCAGCAGACCTACTAGCGGGAGGGCCATCGGGGAGCTGTTTTTT. This encodes CASRPTSGRAIGELFF.

The chain links TRBV6-5 to TRBJ1-3; the D gene is possibly TRBD1 (5 bases). The V end was cut by 7 bases, the J end by 3 bases, with 16 bases between. The CDR3 runs 15 residues. The germline V gene encodes CDR1 MNHEY and CDR2 SVGAGI. The CDR3 DNA follows: TGTGCCAGCATTTTTACCCGGGGCAGTGGAAACACCATATATTTT. This translates into CASIFTRGSGNTIYF.

The rearrangement joins TRBV6-5 to TRBJ2-5; 11 bases map to TRBD2. This CDR3 contains 17 residues. V lost 2 bases, J lost 7 bases, and 12 bases stayed unmatched. Germline V lookup: CDR1 MNHEY, CDR2 SVGAGI. CDR3 residues: CASSYAIAGGPRGTQYF. The CDR3 DNA is TGTGCCAGCAGTTACGCCATAGCGGGAGGGCCGAGAGGGACCCAGTACTTC.

This clonotype has a handful of counts. V and J are TRBV29-1 and TRBJ2-3, with 12 bases matching TRBD2. J lost 9 bases, V lost 3 bases, and 7 bases had no gene match. CDR1 is SQVTM and CDR2 is ANQGSEA in the germline V gene. The CDR3 covers 14 residues. Here the CDR3 DNA reads TGCAGCGTTGACCTAGCGGGAGGGACGGGGACGCAGTATTTT. Residues: CSVDLAGGTGTQYF.

The rearrangement links TRBV5-1 to TRBJ2-1, with 8 bases fitting TRBD1. The CDR3 totals 14 residues. In germline, CDR1 is SGHRS, CDR2 YFSETQ. Unmatched junction bases numbered 2, after V lost 4 bases and J lost 2 bases. CDR3 in DNA: TGCGCCAGCAGCGGGACAGGAACCTACAATGAGCAGTTCTTC. Translating gives CASSGTGTYNEQFF.

The chain joins TRBV5-5 to TRBJ1-3, with D unresolved. The V end lost 0 bases, the J end lost 4 bases, and 8 bases lay between the germline ends. The CDR3 is made up of 14 amino acids. CDR1 is SGHKS and CDR2 is YYEKEE in the germline V gene (reference sequence). The DNA for the CDR3 is TGTGCCAGCAGCTTGGATGATCTGGGAAACACCATATATTTT. This encodes CASSLDDLGNTIYF.

The chain is built from TRBV29-1 and TRBJ2-2, with 9 bases aligning to TRBD2. Unmatched junction bases numbered 8, after V lost 6 bases and J lost 3 bases. The germline V gene has CDR1 SQVTM and CDR2 ANQGSEA. The CDR3 length is 15 residues. The CDR3 sequence is CSVTDSGRDTGELFF. The CDR3 nucleotides are TGCAGCGTAACCGATAGCGGGAGAGACACCGGGGAGCTGTTTTTT.

The rearrangement joins TRBV20-1 to TRBJ2-2; D possibly uses TRBD1 or TRBD2 (7 bases each). The CDR3 runs 15 residues. Trimming removed 5 bases at V and 2 bases at J, with 15 bases between. The germline V gene has CDR1 DFQATT and CDR2 SNEGSKA (reference sequence). The CDR3 DNA sequence: TGCAGTGCTGGGAGGGGGCATCCAAACACCGGGGAGCTGTTTTTT. Translated, it gives CSAGRGHPNTGELFF.

The sample holds a few counts of this clonotype. The rearrangement links TRBV10-3 to TRBJ1-5, with D maybe TRBD1 (5 bases). V was shortened by 6 bases and J by 4 bases, with 13 bases between the two germline ends. The CDR3 covers 14 residues. In germline, CDR1 is ENHRY, CDR2 SYGVKD. Here the CDR3 reads CAISAGNSNQPQHF. As DNA, the CDR3 is TGTGCCATCAGCGCAGGGAATTCAAATCAGCCCCAGCATTTT.

This clonotype was detected a few times. V is TRBV20-1 and J is TRBJ1-1; D is undetermined. The ends were cut back, 2 bases at V and 0 bases at J, with 10 bases in the middle. CDR3 length: 14 amino acids. Per germline, CDR1 DFQATT and CDR2 SNEGSKA (reference sequence). The DNA of the CDR3 is TGCAGTGCTAGATCCCGGACGGTGAACACTGAAGCTTTCTTT. It yields the protein CSARSRTVNTEAFF.

The V gene is TRBV12-3 or TRBV12-4, the J gene TRBJ1-3; 7 bases line up with TRBD1. The CDR3 is 18 residues long. Trimming took 6 bases from V and 0 from J; bases not matched to a gene: 14. The CDR3 here is CASSRRPGQINSGNTIYF. The CDR3 DNA sequence: TGTGCCAGCAGCCGTAGACCGGGACAGATAAACTCTGGAAACACCATATATTTT.

This clonotype was counted between two and nine times. The V call is TRBV15, the J call TRBJ2-7; a weak D match, TRBD2 (6 bases). V lost 4 bases, J lost 4 bases, and 17 bases lay in between. Germline CDR1 is LNHNV and CDR2 is YYDKDF (reference sequence). The CDR3 is 15 residues long. This CDR3 reads CATSTSTRSVYEQYF. In DNA form, the CDR3 reads TGTGCCACCAGCACCTCGACTAGATCTGTTTACGAGCAGTACTTC.

This clonotype was counted only a few times. The chain links TRBV20-1 to TRBJ2-7, with 9 bases lining up with TRBD1. Germline CDR1 DFQATT, CDR2 SNEGSKA (reference sequence). The CDR3 is 14 residues long. The junction had 8 bases not matched to a gene; V was cut back by 2 bases and J by 6 bases. CDR3 sequence reads: CSARLDRGWREQYF. CDR3 nucleotides: TGCAGTGCTAGACTGGACAGGGGCTGGCGCGAGCAGTACTTC.